A selection of T cell receptor beta chains follows, all from one sample in a study of T cell repertoires in cytomegalovirus infection. Using its own MiXCR run on the reads, TCRdb lists one record per CDR3 protein. This sample has 800,000 to 950,000 distinct CDR3 sequences, with around a third found just once. These receptors lack a known antigen. The sample was cultured CD8+ T cells from PBMCs, taken from culture after CMV antigen stimulation. These receptor sequences come from a human donor in good health (CMV status not recorded). Some clones in this sample may be carry-over from other donors' samples. The CDR3 runs from the conserved cysteine through the conserved F or W. Each record gives: J gene, clone size, CDR3 length, D gene, V gene, CDR3 protein, CDR3 DNA. A D gene is named only where the DNA matches it firmly. Size tells how often a clone was seen (once, few, many) or the class of an expanded clone, and some rows leave it out.

j_call: TRBJ1-1; clone_size: .; cdr3_length: 18; d_call: TRBD1; v_call: TRBV7-6; cdr3_aa: CASSLGRTGGAMNTEAFF; cdr3_nt: TGTGCCAGCAGCTTAGGTAGGACAGGGGGCGCGATGAACACTGAAGCTTTCTTT
j_call: TRBJ1-2; clone_size: few; cdr3_length: 12; d_call: .; v_call: TRBV7-9; cdr3_aa: CASSYTGIGYTF; cdr3_nt: TGTGCCAGCAGCTATACAGGGATCGGCTACACCTTC
j_call: TRBJ2-3; clone_size: many; cdr3_length: 14; d_call: .; v_call: TRBV7-9; cdr3_aa: CASSLRIYTDTQYF; cdr3_nt: TGTGCCAGCAGCTTGAGGATTTACACAGATACGCAGTATTTT
j_call: TRBJ2-2; clone_size: .; cdr3_length: 17; d_call: .; v_call: TRBV4-3; cdr3_aa: CASSQVAVVANTGELFF; cdr3_nt: TGCGCCAGCAGCCAAGTAGCCGTGGTAGCGAACACCGGGGAGCTGTTTTTT
j_call: TRBJ2-1; clone_size: .; cdr3_length: 17; d_call: TRBD2; v_call: TRBV6-6; cdr3_aa: CASSYSVAGESYNEQFF; cdr3_nt: TGTGCCAGCAGTTACTCTGTAGCGGGGGAGTCCTACAATGAGCAGTTCTTC
j_call: TRBJ2-3; clone_size: .; cdr3_length: 19; d_call: TRBD2; v_call: TRBV6-5; cdr3_aa: CASSYSGLAGGASTDTQYF; cdr3_nt: TGTGCCAGCAGTTACAGTGGACTAGCGGGGGGAGCTAGCACAGATACGCAGTATTTT
j_call: TRBJ2-5; clone_size: .; cdr3_length: 14; d_call: .; v_call: TRBV9; cdr3_aa: CASSVAESQETQYF; cdr3_nt: TGTGCCAGCAGCGTGGCAGAGTCTCAAGAGACCCAGTACTTC
j_call: TRBJ2-3; clone_size: .; cdr3_length: 15; d_call: TRBD2; v_call: TRBV7-3; cdr3_aa: CASSPAGGAVDTQYF; cdr3_nt: TGTGCCAGCAGCCCGGCGGGGGGGGCCGTAGATACGCAGTATTTT
j_call: TRBJ2-1; clone_size: once; cdr3_length: 13; d_call: .; v_call: TRBV19; cdr3_aa: CASSIRGANEQFF; cdr3_nt: TGTGCCAGTAGTATCCGGGGGGCGAATGAGCAGTTCTTC
j_call: TRBJ2-2; clone_size: many; cdr3_length: 15; d_call: TRBD1; v_call: TRBV15; cdr3_aa: CATSIRDRPVGELFF; cdr3_nt: TGTGCCACCAGCATTCGGGACAGGCCGGTGGGGGAGCTGTTTTTT
j_call: TRBJ2-6; clone_size: .; cdr3_length: 15; d_call: .; v_call: TRBV9; cdr3_aa: CASRYNRAGANVLTF; cdr3_nt: TGTGCCAGCAGGTATAACAGGGCTGGGGCCAACGTCCTGACTTTC
j_call: TRBJ1-2; clone_size: few; cdr3_length: 15; d_call: TRBD1; v_call: TRBV7-9; cdr3_aa: CASSSKGTGNYGYTF; cdr3_nt: TGTGCCAGCAGCTCCAAGGGGACAGGAAACTATGGCTACACCTTC
j_call: TRBJ2-2; clone_size: .; cdr3_length: 13; d_call: .; v_call: TRBV5-6; cdr3_aa: CASSSGVSGELFF; cdr3_nt: TGTGCCAGCAGCTCGGGGGTGTCCGGGGAGCTGTTTTTT
j_call: TRBJ2-2; clone_size: few; cdr3_length: 16; d_call: .; v_call: TRBV12-5; cdr3_aa: CASGWETSGATGELFF; cdr3_nt: TGTGCTAGTGGTTGGGAGACCTCCGGAGCCACCGGGGAGCTGTTTTTT
j_call: TRBJ1-1; clone_size: few; cdr3_length: 15; d_call: TRBD1; v_call: TRBV2; cdr3_aa: CASTYRGGVNTEAFF; cdr3_nt: TGTGCCAGCACCTACAGGGGGGGGGTGAACACTGAAGCTTTCTTT